This TCR beta chain was recorded in a study of blood T cell repertoires in COVID-19. Study-wide background: PBMCs, B-cell-depleted T cells, or T cells were the source of the cDNA or gDNA that made up the material.

The CDR3 has 15 residues. Germline V gene lookup returns CDR1 MDHEN and CDR2 SYDVKM. V lost 5 bases and J 4 bases, leaving 18 bases between the germline ends. As handled by the study authors: From reference gene primer amplification, estimates of nucleated cell counts were derived. This table comes from immunoSEQ multiplex PCR, and its TCRdb copy is limited to in-frame clones, with some not included. From that table come the V and J calls and clone size; the DNA was used to work out D and trimming. The sample gives around 160,000 clones, around 81% of which show up once; under 15% is in the top ten. The sequenced material came from peripheral blood. This sequence joins TRBV28 and TRBJ2-7; D not resolved. This clonotype was sampled from a man in his fifties or sixties with active or convalescent COVID-19. Here the CDR3 reads CASSTLEGVVYEQYF. The CDR3 DNA follows: TGTGCCAGCAGTACGCTAGAAGGTGTAGTGTACGAGCAGTACTTC. Together with reference TRBV28 and TRBJ2-7, the CDR3 gives the full variable domain: DVKVTQSSRYLVKRTGEKVFLECVQDMDHENMFWYRQDPGLGLRLIYFSYDVKMKEKGDIPEGYSVSREKKERFSLILESASTNQTSMYLCASSTLEGVVYEQYFGPGTRLTVT.